Each of the 8 T cell receptor beta chains below was sequenced from the same sample in a study of blood T cells in healthy people across ages. A second PCR of about 6 to 11 cycles used a sample-barcoded 5' primer and a J-beta primer mix. TCRdb used MiXCR to reprocess the 5' RACE reads, holding one entry per CDR3 protein. The sample carries 1.5 million to 2 million distinct CDR3 sequences, around 42% recorded once. Sequenced sample: blood. The source of these receptors is a human donor in good health.

The V gene is TRBV5-4, the J gene TRBJ2-3; perhaps TRBD2 as D (6 bases). The V end was cut by 4 bases, the J end by 0 bases, with 21 bases between. Germline V gene data show CDR1 as SGHNT and CDR2 as YYREEE (reference sequence). CDR3 length: 18 amino acids. DNA of the CDR3: TGTGCCAGCAGCCCCGGCGGGGCGGGGAGAGGGAGCACAGATACGCAGTATTTT. Amino acids: CASSPGGAGRGSTDTQYF.

The chain is built from TRBV12-3 or TRBV12-4 and TRBJ1-1; unclear D gene. V lost 3 bases to trimming and J lost 5 bases, with 19 bases between them. CDR3 length: 16 amino acids. The CDR3 nucleotides are TGTGCCAGCAGTTTTCGGGTTAGAGGGTCGGGAACTGAAGCTTTCTTT. It encodes CASSFRVRGSGTEAFF.

Regarding this clonotype: One junction end disagrees with the germline gene, perhaps due to a read error. The chain is built from TRBV4-3 and TRBJ2-4; D is unclear. The J call is doubtful: the DNA matches TRBJ2-7 better. Germline V gene sequence: CDR1 LGHNA, CDR2 YSLEER. The CDR3 contains 12 residues. In DNA, the CDR3 is TGCGCCAGCAACCAAGAAGGCTACGAGCAGTACTTC. The encoded protein is CASNQEGYEQYF.

The rearrangement links TRBV3-1 to TRBJ2-2, with 12 nucleotides matching TRBD2. Trimming cost V 1 base and J 4 bases; bases outside gene matches: 7. Germline values: CDR1 LGHDT, CDR2 YNNKEL (reference sequence). The CDR3 has 18 amino acids. The CDR3 nucleotides read TGTGCCAGCAGCCAAGGGCTAGCGGGGGGGCCCGGCACCGGGGAGCTGTTTTTT. Protein: CASSQGLAGGPGTGELFF.

The chain joins TRBV5-5 to TRBJ2-1; 16 nucleotides align to TRBD2. V trimming: 4 bases; J trimming: 6 bases; junction bases outside the gene matches: 7. The CDR3 spans 17 residues. Germline CDR1 is SGHKS and CDR2 is YYEKEE (reference sequence). Here the CDR3 DNA reads TGTGCCAGCAGCCTCGGGACTAGCGGGGGGGTAGTCAATGAGCAGTTCTTC. It encodes CASSLGTSGGVVNEQFF. Filled out from reference TRBV5-5 and TRBJ2-1, the complete variable domain reads DAGVTQSPTHLIKTRGQQVTLRCSPISGHKSVSWYQQVLGQGPQFIFQYYEKEERGRGNFPDRFSARQFPNYSSELNVNALLLGDSALYLCASSLGTSGGVVNEQFFGPGTRLTVL.

The chain uses TRBV3-1 and TRBJ2-5; perhaps TRBD1 as D (5 bases). The end of the DNA aligns better with TRBJ2-7, so the J call may be wrong. Germline assignment: CDR1 LGHDT and CDR2 YNNKEL (reference sequence). The CDR3 is 15 residues long. CDR3 nucleotides: TGTGCCAGCAGCCAGCAGGGCGACCCCATCTACGAGCAGTACTTC. Amino acids: CASSQQGDPIYEQYF.

This clonotype has only a few counts. The genes are TRBV18 and TRBJ2-7; the D gene is possibly TRBD1 (6 bases). The CDR3 totals 16 residues. Germline CDR1 KGHSH, CDR2 LQKENI. V dropped 0 bases and J dropped 3 bases, with 15 bases sitting between them. The CDR3 nucleotides are TGTGCCAGCTCACCACCGAGGCAGGGGCTAAACTACGAGCAGTACTTC. Translation gives CASSPPRQGLNYEQYF.

The chain joins TRBV20-1 to TRBJ2-1; D is perhaps TRBD1 or TRBD2 (5 bases each). The V end was cut by 5 bases, the J end by 9 bases, with 14 bases between. The CDR3 consists of 12 residues. Germline lookup yields CDR1 DFQATT and CDR2 SNEGSKA (reference sequence). CDR3 sequence (DNA): TGCAGTGCTGATAGGGGTAGCGCTGAGCAGTTCTTC. Translation: CSADRGSAEQFF.